One sample yielded the 14 T cell receptor beta chains listed below, sequenced in a study of blood T cell repertoires in COVID-19. The data were produced by immunoSEQ multiplex PCR, yet TCRdb's version contains in-frame clones alone and is incomplete. The top ten clones hold 4.5% to 5% of a sample with around 60,000 clones, 72% of them seen once. Source material: peripheral blood. These receptors all stem from an older woman with COVID-19, enrolled during active disease.

In its sample, this clone is medium-sized. V and J are TRBV12-5 and TRBJ2-5; 7 nucleotides agree with TRBD1. J lost 5 bases, V lost 7 bases, and 13 bases had no gene match. From germline, CDR1 is LGHNT and CDR2 FRNRAP. The CDR3 length is 15 residues. The CDR3 here is CASAQPGQKRETQYF. DNA for the CDR3: TGTGCTAGTGCCCAACCGGGACAGAAAAGGGAGACCCAGTACTTC.

The chain is built from TRBV12-3 or TRBV12-4 and TRBJ1-1; no firm D call. The ends were cut back, 2 bases at V and 2 bases at J, with 6 bases in the middle. This CDR3 has 13 amino acids. The CDR3 region has the DNA TGTGCCAGCAGTTTACACGGTAACACTGAAGCTTTCTTT. Protein sequence: CASSLHGNTEAFF.

The gene calls are TRBV10-1 and TRBJ1-2, with 10 bases aligning to TRBD1. This CDR3 contains 13 residues. Germline V gene sequence: CDR1 WNHNN, CDR2 SYGVQD (reference sequence). The J segment lost 5 bases and the V segment lost 6 bases, leaving 3 bases of the junction unmatched. The CDR3 sequence: CASRGQGSYGYTF. CDR3 bases: TGCGCCAGCAGGGGACAGGGGAGTTATGGCTACACCTTC.

This rearrangement joins TRBV21-1 to TRBJ2-3; the table gives TRBD2 as D, unverified against the DNA. TRBV21-1 is described as a pseudogene. This CDR3 comprises 17 residues. The CDR3 coding sequence is TGTGCCAGCAGCAAAGTGAGGGAGCGGGAGTTGGCAGATACGCAGTATTTT. This encodes CASSKVRERELADTQYF.

This clone was found a few times. The chain links TRBV11-2 to TRBJ2-1; the match to TRBD2 covers 10 bases. The CDR3 loop spans 18 amino acids. The V gene's germline CDR1 is SGHAT and CDR2 FQNNGV. Losses at the gene ends were 5 bases for V and 2 bases for J; bases not matched to a gene: 12. The CDR3 sequence is CASSPGGSGRTPYNEQFF. The DNA of the CDR3 is TGTGCCAGCAGCCCAGGGGGTAGCGGGAGGACCCCCTACAATGAGCAGTTCTTC.

This chain uses TRBV15 with TRBJ2-6; a possible D gene is TRBD1 (5 bases). The CDR3 extends over 17 amino acids. V gave up 1 base and J gave up 0 bases, with 10 bases separating them. Looked up from germline, CDR1 is LNHNV and CDR2 is YYDKDF (reference sequence). CDR3 nucleotides: TGTGCCACCAGCAGAGCTACAGGTTTCTCTGGGGCCAACGTCCTGACTTTC. Protein product: CATSRATGFSGANVLTF.

This clone was observed a single time. The chain recombines TRBV5-6 with TRBJ2-5, with TRBD2 identical over 8 bases. V dropped 1 base and J dropped 1; count of bases not matched to a gene: 9. Germline V lookup: CDR1 SGHDT, CDR2 YYEEEE. The CDR3 contains 17 residues. The CDR3 spells CASSLYSGGGPQETQYF. CDR3 coding DNA: TGTGCCAGCAGCTTGTATTCGGGCGGGGGGCCCCAAGAGACCCAGTACTTC. The complete variable domain, with remaining parts taken from reference TRBV5-6 and TRBJ2-5, reads DAGVTQSPTHLIKTRGQQVTLRCSPKSGHDTVSWYQQALGQGPQFIFQYYEEEERQRGNFPDRFSGHQFPNYSSELNVNALLLGDSALYLCASSLYSGGGPQETQYFGPGTRLLVL.

The rearrangement uses TRBV5-4 and TRBJ2-1; TRBD1 matches at 8 bases. The CDR3 sequence is 15 residues long. V gave up 4 bases and J gave up 6 bases; unmatched junction bases: 9. The germline CDR1 and CDR2 sequences are SGHNT and YYREEE (reference sequence). The CDR3 loop reads CASSPVGTGPNEQFF. For the CDR3, the DNA is TGTGCCAGCAGCCCAGTCGGGACAGGTCCCAATGAGCAGTTCTTC.

This chain joins TRBV27 and TRBJ2-3; maybe TRBD1 (6 bases). Deletions cut 1 base from V and 0 bases from J, with 26 bases between. Germline V gene lookup returns CDR1 MNHEY and CDR2 SMNVEV (reference sequence). The CDR3 loop spans 21 amino acids. The CDR3 spells CASSLFPLSRIGDISTDTQYF. In nucleotides, the CDR3 is TGTGCCAGCAGTTTATTCCCCTTGTCGAGGATCGGGGACATTAGCACAGATACGCAGTATTTT.

The chain recombines TRBV19 with TRBJ2-7, with 11 bases lining up with TRBD1. Germline assignment: CDR1 LNHDA and CDR2 SQIVND (reference sequence). The CDR3 length is 14 residues. Germline trimming cut 10 bases from V and 10 bases from J; bases unmatched to any gene: 15. The CDR3 region is CATSSGQGATEQYF. CDR3 DNA sequence: TGTGCCACCTCGAGCGGACAGGGGGCTACGGAACAGTACTTC.

This clone was observed a handful of times. The J gene is TRBJ1-6, the V gene TRBV6-1; 8 bases are a match to TRBD1. The CDR3 extends over 14 amino acids. Germline lookup yields CDR1 MNHNS and CDR2 SASEGT. Trimming took 3 bases from V and 9 from J; bases not matched to a gene: 4. The CDR3 bases are TGTGCCAGCAGTGACAGGGGGCAGGTTTCACCCCTCCACTTT. This translates into CASSDRGQVSPLHF.

J is TRBJ2-5 and V is TRBV24-1; TRBD1 matches at 8 bases. Germline assignment: CDR1 KGHDR and CDR2 SFDVKD. CDR3 length: 14 residues. Trimming removed 4 bases from V and 5 bases from J; junction bases left unmatched: 5. The CDR3 sequence: CATSDPYRGETQYF. The CDR3 coding sequence is TGTGCCACCAGTGACCCTTACAGGGGGGAGACCCAGTACTTC.

The J gene is TRBJ1-4, the V gene TRBV5-4; TRBD1 aligns across 8 bases. With V trimmed by 3 bases and J by 3 bases, 7 bases remained unmatched. Germline V gives CDR1 SGHNT, CDR2 YYREEE (reference sequence). CDR3 size: 16 residues. CDR3 nucleotide sequence: TGTGCCAGCAGCTCGCGAACAGGGGGGTCTAATGAAAAACTGTTTTTT. This translates into CASSSRTGGSNEKLFF.

The genes are TRBV24-1 and TRBJ1-2, with a weak D call TRBD1 (5 bases). The CDR3 spans 14 residues. V lost 4 bases to trimming and J lost 2 bases, with 10 bases between them. Per the germline V gene, CDR1 is KGHDR and CDR2 is SFDVKD. This CDR3 reads CATSDPDTNYGYTF. The CDR3 coding sequence is TGTGCCACCAGTGACCCGGACACGAACTATGGCTACACCTTC.